The subject of this entry is one T cell receptor (beta chain). Antigen specificity is unknown. This CDR3 has 14 residues. Germline CDR1 KGHSH, CDR2 LQKENI. The ends were cut back, 5 bases at V and 2 bases at J, with 13 bases in the middle. The sample is drawn from a study of T cell repertoires in cytomegalovirus infection. Across the study: Newly reported HLA-C-restricted and thoroughly characterized HLA-B-restricted CMV epitopes were employed.

MiXCR was run by TCRdb on the reads, yielding one entry per CDR3 protein. The sample consists of 70,000 to 95,000 distinct CDR3 sequences, over 25% of them appearing once. Study-level findings and limits: Summed public TCR beta family frequency identified CMV carriers bearing the relevant HLA. Across the ex vivo response, the dominant clonotypes were HLA-C-restricted CMV-specific TCR beta clonotypes.

This sequence was found in a human donor in good health (CMV status not recorded). Some clones in this sample may be carry-over from other donors' samples. The sequences come from CD8+ T cells from cultured PBMCs, collected from culture after CMV antigen stimulation. The V call is TRBV18, the J call TRBJ2-7; D remains unclear. CDR3 sequence: CASSLNPVAYEQYF. Written as DNA, the CDR3 is TGTGCCAGCTCATTAAATCCTGTCGCCTACGAGCAGTACTTC.